A selection of T cell receptor beta chains follows, all from one sample in a study of cytomegalovirus exposure and HLA in healthy donors. TCRdb's table, derived via immunoSEQ multiplex PCR, lists solely in-frame clones and lacks some. Of fewer than 200,000 clones listed, under 95% are singletons. Sequenced material: PBMCs. All receptors come from a woman under 30 in good health and CMV-seropositive. The CDR3 runs from the conserved cysteine through the conserved F or W. D genes are given only for firm matches. Size tells how often a clone was seen (once, few, many) or the class of an expanded clone, and some rows leave it out.

D,V,size,J,CDR3,DNA
TRBD2,TRBV9,NA,TRBJ2-5,CASSVTGTSVYQETQYF,TGTGCCAGCAGCGTTACCGGGACTAGCGTCTACCAAGAGACCCAGTACTTC
NA,TRBV13,NA,TRBJ2-3,CASSLGAADTQYF,TGTGCCAGCAGCTTAGGTGCGGCAGATACGCAGTATTTT
NA,TRBV5-1,NA,TRBJ2-1,CASSLGSDSGNEQFF,TGCGCCAGCAGCTTGGGGTCAGACTCGGGCAATGAGCAGTTCTTC
NA,TRBV5-6,NA,TRBJ2-1,CASNRRAGSYNEQFF,TGTGCCAGCAACAGGAGGGCTGGGTCCTACAATGAGCAGTTCTTC
NA,TRBV7-6,NA,TRBJ2-1,CASSLVASYNEQFF,TGTGCCAGCAGCTTAGTGGCCTCGTACAATGAGCAGTTCTTC
TRBD2,TRBV18,NA,TRBJ2-1,CASSRGSGTYNEQFF,TGTGCCAGCTCACGGGGTAGCGGGACCTACAATGAGCAGTTCTTC
TRBD1,TRBV6-5,NA,TRBJ1-2,CASSFYRGHYGYTF,TGTGCCAGCAGTTTTTACAGGGGGCACTATGGCTACACCTTC
NA,TRBV30,NA,TRBJ1-1,CAWDSSDTEAFF,TGTGCCTGGGACAGCTCAGACACTGAAGCTTTCTTT
NA,TRBV5-1,NA,TRBJ2-5,CASSRSGTPVQETQYF,TGCGCCAGCAGCCGTTCCGGGACTCCGGTCCAAGAGACCCAGTACTTC
NA,TRBV11-2,NA,TRBJ2-1,CASRGTEQFF,TGTGCCAGCCGCGGGACTGAGCAGTTCTTC
TRBD1,TRBV6-5,NA,TRBJ2-3,CASSYSNRGTDTQYF,TGTGCCAGCAGTTACTCGAACAGGGGAACAGATACGCAGTATTTT
TRBD1,TRBV28,NA,TRBJ1-5,CASRGGQGSRNQPQHF,TGTGCCAGCAGAGGTGGACAGGGAAGCCGGAATCAGCCCCAGCATTTT
TRBD2,TRBV25-1,NA,TRBJ2-7,CASSGEGLLGYEQYF,TGTGCCAGCAGTGGAGAGGGACTACTTGGCTACGAGCAGTACTTC
NA,TRBV27,NA,TRBJ1-1,CASSTSTLRGTEAFF,TGTGCCAGCAGTACCTCGACCCTCCGGGGCACTGAAGCTTTCTTT
TRBD1,TRBV15,NA,TRBJ1-2,CATSREGARGLYGYTF,TGTGCCACCAGCAGAGAGGGGGCCAGGGGGCTCTATGGCTACACCTTC
TRBD2,TRBV5-1,NA,TRBJ2-3,CASSSLAGGMSDTQYF,TGCGCCAGCAGCTCGTTAGCGGGGGGAATGTCAGATACGCAGTATTTT
NA,TRBV6-1,once,TRBJ2-2,CASRRNSGDTGELFF,TGTGCCAGCAGGAGGAATTCGGGAGACACCGGGGAGCTGTTTTTT
TRBD1,TRBV28,NA,TRBJ2-7,CATSIGTGTYEQYF,TGTGCCACCTCGATCGGGACAGGGACCTACGAGCAGTACTTC
TRBD1,TRBV15,NA,TRBJ1-4,CATSREWGGQGQGNEKLFF,TGTGCCACCAGCAGAGAGTGGGGGGGACAGGGCCAAGGGAATGAAAAACTGTTTTTT
TRBD2,TRBV4-1,NA,TRBJ2-7,CASSPEAGGRSYEQYF,TGCGCCAGCAGCCCAGAAGCGGGAGGTCGCTCCTACGAGCAGTACTTC
TRBD1,TRBV30,NA,TRBJ1-1,CAWDRQGVNTEAFF,TGTGCCTGGGACAGACAGGGCGTGAACACTGAAGCTTTCTTT
TRBD1,TRBV7-9,NA,TRBJ2-2,CASSFAGGTGELFF,TGTGCCAGCAGCTTCGCAGGGGGCACCGGGGAGCTGTTTTTT
NA,TRBV6-1,NA,TRBJ1-2,CASSEALAGRGYTF,TGTGCCAGCAGTGAAGCGCTGGCAGGTCGAGGCTACACCTTC
NA,TRBV7-6,NA,TRBJ2-7,CASSLSGVYEQYF,TGTGCCAGCAGCTTATCAGGGGTCTACGAGCAGTACTTC
TRBD2,TRBV28,NA,TRBJ2-1,CASSLYQLSGESIYNEQFF,TGTGCCAGCAGTTTATATCAACTTAGCGGGGAGTCTATTTACAATGAGCAGTTCTTC
TRBD1,TRBV9,NA,TRBJ2-7,CASSASGTVYEQYF,TGTGCCAGCAGCGCGTCCGGGACAGTTTACGAGCAGTACTTC
NA,TRBV28,NA,TRBJ2-5,CASGPWETQYF,TGTGCCAGCGGCCCTTGGGAGACCCAGTACTTC
TRBD2,TRBV28,NA,TRBJ2-2,CASTISGGGRQTGELFF,TGTGCCAGCACCATCAGCGGGGGCGGGAGGCAAACCGGGGAGCTGTTTTTT
NA,TRBV19,NA,TRBJ1-5,CASSIDHSGNQPQHF,TGTGCCAGTAGTATAGATCACAGTGGCAATCAGCCCCAGCATTTT
TRBD2,TRBV15,once,TRBJ2-5,CATSRIGAGGETQYF,TGTGCCACCAGCAGGATAGGGGCGGGGGGAGAGACCCAGTACTTC
NA,TRBV28,NA,TRBJ1-4,CASSPVTEKLFF,TGTGCCAGCAGTCCAGTAACCGAAAAACTGTTTTTT
NA,TRBV5-8,NA,TRBJ1-5,CASSLGTGRGNQPQHF,TGTGCCAGCAGCTTGGGAACAGGGCGGGGCAATCAGCCCCAGCATTTT
TRBD1,TRBV5-1,NA,TRBJ2-1,CASSPPGQGREFF,TGCGCCAGCAGCCCGCCCGGACAGGGGCGGGAGTTCTTC
TRBD1,TRBV29-1,NA,TRBJ1-2,CSVEKRTGADYGYTF,TGCAGCGTTGAAAAAAGGACAGGGGCGGACTATGGCTACACCTTC
NA,TRBV6-5,NA,TRBJ2-5,CASSYFSTGGHETQYF,TGTGCCAGCAGTTACTTTTCGACCGGGGGGCACGAGACCCAGTACTTC
NA,TRBV5-1,NA,TRBJ2-2,CASSLVSGELFF,TGCGCCAGCAGCTTGGTTAGCGGGGAGCTGTTTTTT
TRBD1,TRBV18,NA,TRBJ2-7,CASSPPGQGRPKEQYF,TGTGCCAGCTCACCTCCGGGACAGGGTCGTCCTAAGGAGCAGTACTTC
NA,TRBV2,NA,TRBJ2-4,CASGAGLTKNIQYF,TGTGCCAGCGGAGCGGGCCTGACCAAAAACATTCAGTACTTC
TRBD1,TRBV28,NA,TRBJ1-5,CASSIPLGGTGFQPQHF,TGTGCCAGCAGCATCCCCCTTGGAGGGACAGGCTTTCAGCCCCAGCATTTT
TRBD1,TRBV7-9,NA,TRBJ1-2,CASSSPGTGHGYTF,TGTGCCAGCAGCTCACCCGGGACAGGGCATGGCTACACCTTC
TRBD1,TRBV15,NA,TRBJ1-6,CATSRRTGGLSPLHF,TGTGCCACCAGCAGAAGGACAGGGGGACTGTCACCCCTCCACTTT
NA,TRBV14,NA,TRBJ1-6,CASSVARGISSISPLHF,TGTGCCAGCAGCGTGGCCAGGGGAATTTCGTCCATATCACCCCTCCACTTT
NA,TRBV5-8,NA,TRBJ1-6,CASSPLTRNSPLHF,TGTGCCAGCAGCCCGCTGACACGGAATTCACCCCTCCACTTT
TRBD2,TRBV19,NA,TRBJ2-5,CASSSRLAGGQETQYF,TGTGCCAGTAGTTCCCGACTAGCGGGGGGCCAAGAGACCCAGTACTTC
TRBD2,TRBV6-6,NA,TRBJ2-3,CASSPYLGTITDTQYF,TGTGCCAGCAGTCCATACCTTGGGACTATTACAGATACGCAGTATTTT
NA,TRBV7-2,NA,TRBJ2-7,CASSLTGVGSTYEQYF,TGTGCCAGCAGCCTAACGGGGGTAGGGTCTACCTACGAGCAGTACTTC
TRBD1,TRBV6-1,NA,TRBJ2-7,CASGWDRDYEQYF,TGTGCCAGCGGATGGGACAGGGACTACGAGCAGTACTTC
TRBD1,TRBV25-1,NA,TRBJ2-2,CASSDPRGRTGELFF,TGTGCCAGCAGTGATCCCAGGGGGCGCACCGGGGAGCTGTTTTTT